Described below is a single T cell receptor (beta chain) sequence and its context. Its target is not known. Profiled with immunoSEQ multiplex PCR; TCRdb holds only in-frame clones, not every one. In the table there are 45,000 to 55,000 clones, around 80% of which are singletons. Time point in this sample: week 5, during vaccination. Vaccinated patients received 300 ug of mutant IDH1 20-mer peptide per dose, with topical imiquimod. CDR3 length: 15 residues. Germline values: CDR1 ENHRY, CDR2 SYGVKD. Between the trimmed V and J ends, which lost 0 bases and 8 bases, there was a span of 14 bases. This sample was included in a study of a mutant IDH1 vaccine in newly diagnosed glioma.

The receptor was isolated from a woman between 40 and 50 years old with glioma. The sample in question was PBMCs, obtained from a glioma patient whose treatment included an IDH1 peptide vaccine. The J gene is TRBJ2-4, the V gene TRBV10-3; no firm D call. DNA of the CDR3: TGTGCCATCAGTGAGTCGGGGTTGTCAGGAGACATTCAGTACTTC. Amino acid sequence: CAISESGLSGDIQYF.